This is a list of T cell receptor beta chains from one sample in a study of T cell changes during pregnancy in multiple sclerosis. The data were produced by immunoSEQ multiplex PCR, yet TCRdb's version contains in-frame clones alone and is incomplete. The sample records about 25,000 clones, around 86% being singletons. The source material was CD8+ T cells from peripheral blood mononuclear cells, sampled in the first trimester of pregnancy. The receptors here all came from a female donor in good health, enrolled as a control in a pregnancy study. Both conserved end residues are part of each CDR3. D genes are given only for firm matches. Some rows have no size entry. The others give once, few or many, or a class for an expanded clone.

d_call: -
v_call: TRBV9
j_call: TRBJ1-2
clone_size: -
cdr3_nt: TGTGCCAGCAGCGTCGGGACGGGGGAAGGAGAAGGCTACACCTTC
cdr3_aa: CASSVGTGEGEGYTF

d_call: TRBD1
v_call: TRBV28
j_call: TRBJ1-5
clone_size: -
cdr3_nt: TGTGCCAGCAGTTCGACAGGGTCGGGCAATCAGCCCCAGCATTTT
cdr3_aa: CASSSTGSGNQPQHF

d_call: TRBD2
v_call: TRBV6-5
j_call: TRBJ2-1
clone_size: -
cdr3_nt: TGTGCCAGCAGTTACAGGGCGGAGGGAGGGAATGAGCAGTTCTTC
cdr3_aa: CASSYRAEGGNEQFF

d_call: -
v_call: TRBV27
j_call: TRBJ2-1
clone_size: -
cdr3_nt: TGTGCCAGCAGTGGGGGGGCTAATGAGCAGTTCTTC
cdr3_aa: CASSGGANEQFF

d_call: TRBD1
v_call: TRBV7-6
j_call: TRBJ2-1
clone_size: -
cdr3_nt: TGTGCCAGCGGGGCAGGGGGCGGTTGGGATGAGCAGTTCTTC
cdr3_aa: CASGAGGGWDEQFF

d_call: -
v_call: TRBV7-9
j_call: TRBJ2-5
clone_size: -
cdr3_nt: TGTGCCAGCAGCCCGCTGAGAGGCGGAGAGACCCAGTACTTC
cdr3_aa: CASSPLRGGETQYF

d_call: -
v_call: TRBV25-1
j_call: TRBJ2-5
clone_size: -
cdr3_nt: TGTGCCAGCAGTGACCCTCGGGACTCCTTAGAGACCCAGTACTTC
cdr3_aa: CASSDPRDSLETQYF

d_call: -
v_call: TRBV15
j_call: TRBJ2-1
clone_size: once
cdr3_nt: TGTGCCACCAGCAGAGTAGCGGAGCCCTACAATGAGCAGTTCTTC
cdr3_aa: CATSRVAEPYNEQFF

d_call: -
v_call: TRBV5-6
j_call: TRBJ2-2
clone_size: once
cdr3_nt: TGTGCCAGCAGGTGGGCGTCCGGGGAGCTGTTTTTT
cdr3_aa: CASRWASGELFF

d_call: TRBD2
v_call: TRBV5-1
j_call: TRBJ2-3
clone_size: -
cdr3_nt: TGCGCCAGCAGCTTGGTTTGGGGGGGGGTCACGTCAGATACGCAGTATTTT
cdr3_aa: CASSLVWGGVTSDTQYF

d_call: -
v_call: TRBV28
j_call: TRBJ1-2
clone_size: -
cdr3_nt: TGTGCCAGCCCGCTAGGGGCGCCTTATGGCTACACCTTC
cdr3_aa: CASPLGAPYGYTF

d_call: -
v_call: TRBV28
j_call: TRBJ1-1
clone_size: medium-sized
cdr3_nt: TGTGCCAGCAGTTTGAGCACAGGGCTAAGGAGCACTGAAGCTTTCTTT
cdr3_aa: CASSLSTGLRSTEAFF

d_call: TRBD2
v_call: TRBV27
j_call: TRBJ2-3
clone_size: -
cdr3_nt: TGTGCCAGCAGATCAGGGACTAGCGGGCGCACAGATACGCAGTATTTT
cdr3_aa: CASRSGTSGRTDTQYF

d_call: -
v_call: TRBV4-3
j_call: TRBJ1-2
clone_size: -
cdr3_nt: TGCGCCAGCAGCCAAGAGGGTTGGGCCGATGGCTACACCTTC
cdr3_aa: CASSQEGWADGYTF

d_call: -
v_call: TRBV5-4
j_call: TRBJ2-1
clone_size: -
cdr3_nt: TGTGCCAGCAGCTTGGGTAGGGGGACGTCCTACAATGAGCAGTTCTTC
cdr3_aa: CASSLGRGTSYNEQFF

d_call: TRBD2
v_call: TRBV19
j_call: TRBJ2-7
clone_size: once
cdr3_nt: TGTGCCAGTAGTGCCGGGACTAGCGGAACCTACGAGCAGTACTTC
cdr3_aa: CASSAGTSGTYEQYF

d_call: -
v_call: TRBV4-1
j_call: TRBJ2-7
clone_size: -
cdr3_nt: TGCGCCAGCAGCCAAGTCGCCTCGGGTGAAAGCTCCTACGAGCAGTACTTC
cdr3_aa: CASSQVASGESSYEQYF

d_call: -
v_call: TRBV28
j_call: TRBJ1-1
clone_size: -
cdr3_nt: TGTGCCAGCACCCTGACAATAAACACTGAAGCTTTCTTT
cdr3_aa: CASTLTINTEAFF

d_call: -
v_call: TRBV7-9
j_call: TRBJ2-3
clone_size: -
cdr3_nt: TGTGCCAGCAGCTTAGGAGGATCCCGCCCCACAGATACGCAGTATTTT
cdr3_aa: CASSLGGSRPTDTQYF